This T cell receptor (beta chain) was sequenced during a study of blood T cell repertoires in COVID-19. Per the study methods: Scientists estimated how many nucleated cells there were by amplifying reference gene primers. Assay: immunoSEQ multiplex PCR; the TCRdb copy retains only in-frame clones and omits some. V, J and clone size are those of that table, while D and trimming were read from the DNA. The top ten clones hold roughly 4% of a sample with around 270,000 clones, 80% to 90% of them seen once. Cohort placement rested on clinical history that participants reported themselves. The specimen sequenced was PBMCs or T cells enriched from blood (not recorded which). The clonotype was recovered from a woman aged 30 to 39 who had recovered from COVID-19.

CDR3 amino acids: CASSTGGGYTF. The CDR3 DNA reads TGTGCCAGCAGCACAGGGGGCGGCTACACCTTC. The J gene is TRBJ1-2, the V gene TRBV9, with 9 bases identical to TRBD1. Germline CDR1 reads SGDLS; CDR2 reads YYNGEE. Trimming at V came to 4 bases and at J to 8 bases, leaving 0 bases not matched to a gene. The CDR3 runs 11 residues.